Below, one T cell receptor (beta chain) is given with its context. This record belongs to a study of blood T cell repertoires in COVID-19. On the study more broadly: The United States, Italy and Spain provided the acute and convalescent COVID-19 samples. From T cells, B-cell-depleted T cells, or PBMCs came the material, which was cDNA or gDNA.

Original analysis: Reference gene primers were amplified, and this amplification served to estimate nucleated cell counts. Assay: immunoSEQ multiplex PCR; the TCRdb copy retains only in-frame clones and omits some. That table is the source of V, J and clone size, and D and trimming were worked out from the DNA. The sample carries 200,000 or so clones, 88% recorded once. This CDR3 has 16 residues. Germline V CDR1 and CDR2: MNHNY, SVGAGI (reference sequence). The V gene lost 2 bases and the J gene lost 6 bases, with 19 bases spanning the gap. Living in about two dozen US areas, the participants were between roughly 18 and 90 years of age.

The chain is built from TRBV6-6 and TRBJ1-2, with a tentative D call TRBD1 (6 bases). Material: PBMCs or T cells enriched from blood (not recorded which). This sequence was found in a woman in her twenties or thirties who had recovered from COVID-19. The CDR3 DNA sequence: TGTGCCAGCAGTTACGGGGGCCCAACAGGGCGCGATGGCTACACCTTC. Translated: CASSYGGPTGRDGYTF.